This T cell receptor (beta chain) was documented in a study of identical twins. General study points: In cord blood, abundant beta clonotypes had fewer insertions; memory showed no trend. Weaker excess twin sharing was seen among beta out-of-frame sequences. Alpha sequences that were out-of-frame and twin-shared showed an excess of low generation probability.

With regard to this clonotype: What it binds is not known.

Trimming removed 8 bases at V and 2 bases at J, with 24 bases between. Germline V gene data show CDR1 as MNHNY and CDR2 as SVGAGI (reference sequence). CDR3 length: 17 amino acids. Carrying unique molecular identifiers, the cDNA also gained a universal primer site through template switching. TCRdb fed the 5' RACE reads into MiXCR, producing one record per CDR3 protein. The repertoire holds 1.5 million or so distinct CDR3 sequences, with 25% to 35% as singletons. The sequence was obtained from a newborn girl in good health. The V call is TRBV6-6, the J call TRBJ2-5; D uncertain. The specimen was cord blood. The CDR3 nucleotides read TGTGCCAGCGCTCGAACGCCGGGCCCCACAACACAAGAGACCCAGTACTTC. Its protein product is CASARTPGPTTQETQYF.